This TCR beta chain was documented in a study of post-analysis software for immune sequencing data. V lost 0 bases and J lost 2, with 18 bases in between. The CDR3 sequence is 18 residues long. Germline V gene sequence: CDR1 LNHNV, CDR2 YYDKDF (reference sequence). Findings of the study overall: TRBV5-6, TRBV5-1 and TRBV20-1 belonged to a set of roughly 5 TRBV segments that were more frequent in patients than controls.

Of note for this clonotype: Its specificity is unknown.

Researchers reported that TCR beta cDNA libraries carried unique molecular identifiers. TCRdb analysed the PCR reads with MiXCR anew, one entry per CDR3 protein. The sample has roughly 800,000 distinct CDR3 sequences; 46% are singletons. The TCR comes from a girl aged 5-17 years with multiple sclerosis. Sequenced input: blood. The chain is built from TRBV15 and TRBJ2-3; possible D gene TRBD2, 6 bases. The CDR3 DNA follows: TGTGCCACCAGCAGAGATAGAGGAGGGTTGGTCCTCACAGATACGCAGTATTTT. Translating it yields CATSRDRGGLVLTDTQYF. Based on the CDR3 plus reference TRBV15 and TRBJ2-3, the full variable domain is DAMVIQNPRYQVTQFGKPVTLSCSQTLNHNVMYWYQQKSSQAPKLLFHYYDKDFNNEADTPDNFQSRRPNTSFCFLDIRSPGLGDTAMYLCATSRDRGGLVLTDTQYFGPGTRLTVL.